This T cell receptor (beta chain) was profiled in a study of metastatic and nonmetastatic thyroid tumors. Whole-study context: Repertoires were compared across blood and tumor or nodule tissue from malignant and benign thyroid patients. Study conclusions and caveats: Within blood and tumor, benign nodules reportedly had significantly lower TCR beta diversity than malignant thyroid tumors did.

Trimming removed 1 base from V and 6 bases from J; junction bases left unmatched: 6. From germline, CDR1 is MGHRA and CDR2 YSYEKL. CDR3 length: 15 residues. Every patient was untreated before thyroid surgery. A word on this clone: Its target is unknown.

Original processing methods: CDR3 was compared across clinicopathological groups, and the resulting differences were used to build a distant-metastasis classifier for papillary thyroid cancer. TCRdb reanalyzed the PCR reads via MiXCR. TCRdb, not the authors, supplied the V and J calls. The sample contains about 56,000 clones, roughly 30% of which appear only once. The chain carries TRBV4-1 and TRBJ1-5; 7 positions agree with TRBD1. The sequencing sample was made of blood. The sequence came from a female donor with papillary thyroid cancer or a benign thyroid nodule (not recorded which). Some clones in this sample may be carry-over from other donors' samples. The CDR3 nucleotides read TGCGCCAGCAGCCAAGCCCATCAGGGGGGTCAGCCCCAGCATTTT. Amino acids: CASSQAHQGGQPQHF.